This TCR beta chain was profiled in a study of neurological immune-mediated disorders. Study at large: Relapsing-remitting patients made up about 90% of the 34 multiple sclerosis patients, and secondary progressive patients made up 3.

With 10-nucleotide random UMIs included, cDNA was synthesized by 5'RACE. A single run covered 15-18 subjects with over 170 million TCR-beta sequences. A single record per CDR3 protein comes from TCRdb applying MiXCR to the 5' RACE reads. In the table there are about 59,000 distinct CDR3 sequences, around 3.4% of which are singletons. This clonotype has a count of ten or more. The length of the CDR3 is 15 residues. Unmatched junction bases numbered 4, after V lost 0 bases and J lost 3 bases. CDR1 is GTSNPN and CDR2 is SVGIG in the germline V gene (reference sequence). The sample taken for sequencing was PBMCs. The sequence came from a woman under 40 with multiple sclerosis. The chain is built from TRBV30 and TRBJ2-2, with 7 bases lining up with TRBD1. CDR3 nucleotide sequence: TGTGCCTGGAGTGTAGGGGACAGACACACCGGGGAGCTGTTTTTT. It encodes CAWSVGDRHTGELFF.